Each of the 32 T cell receptor beta chains below was sequenced from the same sample in a study of T cell responses to AZD1222 COVID-19 vaccine. TCRdb's copy holds only in-frame clones and misses some; the assay was immunoSEQ multiplex PCR. Here the sample spans tens of thousands of clones, roughly 90% being singletons. Sequencing used peripheral blood, obtained on day 0 of AZD1222 vaccination. The receptor source for this set is an adult in good health.

The chain combines TRBV30 with TRBJ1-2; tentative D call: TRBD1 (5 bases). Germline CDR1 reads GTSNPN; CDR2 reads SVGIG (reference sequence). The CDR3 contains 13 residues. Deletions cut 0 bases from V and 8 bases from J, with 13 bases between. The CDR3 sequence is CAWSVGAKGGYTF. DNA of the CDR3: TGTGCCTGGAGTGTAGGAGCTAAGGGGGGCTACACCTTC.

The J gene is TRBJ1-2, the V gene TRBV9, with D hard to call. The V gene's germline CDR1 is SGDLS and CDR2 YYNGEE. This CDR3 is built from 14 residues. The ends were cut back, 0 bases at V and 3 bases at J, with 9 bases in the middle. CDR3 DNA: TGTGCCAGCAGCGTAGACGTCACCGACTATGGCTACACCTTC. Its protein product is CASSVDVTDYGYTF.

CDR3 protein: CASSPTPNSPLHF. The CDR3, as DNA: TGTGCCAGCAGTCCCACTCCCAATTCACCCCTCCACTTT. This chain joins TRBV3-1 (or the pseudogene TRBV3-2) and TRBJ1-6; D is undetermined. The CDR3 has 13 amino acids. Looked up from germline, CDR1 is LGHDT and CDR2 is YNNKEL (reference sequence). V was pared by 6 bases and J by 7 bases, with 10 bases between.

The table lists this clone with a count of one. The V call is TRBV28, the J call TRBJ2-1; D gene ambiguous. The germline V and J ends were trimmed by 10 bases and 11 bases, with 18 bases remaining between them. This CDR3 spans 12 amino acids. Germline V gene lookup returns CDR1 MDHEN and CDR2 SYDVKM. DNA of the CDR3: TGTGCCACCCGTCACTCAGCAGATAAGCAGTTCTTC. Protein: CATRHSADKQFF. The whole variable domain, remainder taken from reference TRBV28 and TRBJ2-1, is DVKVTQSSRYLVKRTGEKVFLECVQDMDHENMFWYRQDPGLGLRLIYFSYDVKMKEKGDIPEGYSVSREKKERFSLILESASTNQTSMYLCATRHSADKQFFGPGTRLTVL.

The gene calls are TRBV7-9 and TRBJ1-2; D may be TRBD1 (6 bases). The germline V gene has CDR1 SEHNR and CDR2 FQNEAQ (reference sequence). This CDR3 comprises 13 residues. The germline V and J ends were trimmed by 5 bases and 4 bases, with 11 bases remaining between them. CDR3 sequence reads: CASSIQGGYGYTF. DNA for the CDR3: TGTGCCAGCAGCATACAGGGTGGCTATGGCTACACCTTC.

The genes are TRBV3-1 (or the pseudogene TRBV3-2) and TRBJ1-3, with D possibly TRBD1 on 5 matching bases. The V gene lost 3 bases and the J gene lost 3 bases, with 15 bases spanning the gap. CDR3 size: 16 residues. Germline lookup yields CDR1 LGHDT and CDR2 YNNKEL (reference sequence). The CDR3, as DNA: TGTGCCAGCAGCCACAGCCGGGGGATCGTTGGAAACACCATATATTTT. Translating gives CASSHSRGIVGNTIYF.

The CDR3 is CASGLEENQPQHF. The CDR3 bases are TGTGCTAGTGGTCTCGAGGAGAATCAGCCCCAGCATTTT. V gene TRBV12-5 combines with J gene TRBJ1-5; D is undetermined. The CDR3 spans 13 residues. The V end was cut by 5 bases, the J end by 4 bases, with 9 bases between. Germline V gene lookup returns CDR1 LGHNT and CDR2 FRNRAP.

The sample holds one count of this clone. The chain uses TRBV15 and TRBJ2-4; a weak D match, TRBD2 (6 bases). V lost 0 bases to trimming and J lost 9 bases, with 9 bases between them. CDR1 is LNHNV, CDR2 YYDKDF, per germline (reference sequence). This CDR3 is built from 13 residues. The DNA for the CDR3 is TGTGCCACCAGCAGAGACCCCGGGAGCATTCAGTACTTC. Translation gives CATSRDPGSIQYF.

This clone was observed once. V usage is TRBV5-4 and J usage is TRBJ2-3, with 12 positions matching TRBD2. V shed 10 bases, J shed 4 bases, and the junction held 4 bases outside the gene matches. Germline V lookup: CDR1 SGHNT, CDR2 YYREEE (reference sequence). The CDR3 has 13 residues. CDR3 protein: CAGRLAGADTQYF. In nucleotides, the CDR3 is TGTGCCGGTAGACTAGCGGGAGCAGATACGCAGTATTTT.

This chain uses TRBV27 with TRBJ2-1; TRBD2 matches at 10 bases. Germline V gives CDR1 MNHEY, CDR2 SMNVEV (reference sequence). The length of the CDR3 is 14 residues. V dropped 4 bases and J dropped 7; count of bases not matched to a gene: 4. The chain's CDR3 is CASSWTSGLNEQFF. In DNA, the CDR3 is TGTGCCAGCAGTTGGACTAGCGGTCTGAATGAGCAGTTCTTC.

For this clone: Different DNA sequences within this sample yield the same CDR3. The chain recombines TRBV3-1 (or the pseudogene TRBV3-2) with TRBJ2-7; D gene unclear. V was pared by 3 bases and J by 1 base, with 1 base between. This CDR3 contains 11 residues. Germline CDR1 and CDR2: LGHDT and YNNKEL (reference sequence). CDR3 DNA: TGTGCCAGCAGCCAGTCCTACGAGCAGTACTTC. This translates into CASSQSYEQYF.

The genes are TRBV19 and TRBJ2-3; tentatively, D is TRBD1 (6 bases). There are 13 residues in the CDR3. The V gene lost 5 bases and the J gene lost 3 bases, with 9 bases spanning the gap. Per the germline V gene, CDR1 is LNHDA and CDR2 is SQIVND (reference sequence). For the CDR3, the DNA is TGTGCCAGTAGTGTACAGGGAACAGATACGCAGTATTTT. Its protein product is CASSVQGTDTQYF.

The genes are TRBV19 and TRBJ1-5; a possible D gene is TRBD1 (6 bases). This CDR3 region has 16 residues. The germline CDR1 and CDR2 sequences are LNHDA and SQIVND (reference sequence). The V gene lost 3 bases and the J gene lost 3 bases, with 15 bases spanning the gap. In nucleotides, the CDR3 is TGTGCCAGTAGTATTAGATCAGGGGCTTTCAATCAGCCCCAGCATTTT. This sequence encodes CASSIRSGAFNQPQHF.

The chain combines TRBV1 with TRBJ2-1. TRBV1 is deemed a pseudogene. The CDR3 extends over 14 amino acids. The DNA of the CDR3 is TGCACCAGCAGCCAAGTGAGGGGGGTGGACCTACAGTTCTTC. Its protein product is CTSSQVRGVDLQFF.

This chain links TRBV29-1 with TRBJ2-2, with TRBD2 matching over 13 bases. CDR1 is SQVTM, CDR2 ANQGSEA, per germline. The CDR3 consists of 16 residues. Losses at the gene ends were 4 bases for V and 7 bases for J; bases not matched to a gene: 9. The CDR3 loop is CSVGTSGSRGFGELFF. CDR3 DNA sequence: TGCAGCGTTGGGACTAGCGGGAGTCGAGGGTTCGGGGAGCTGTTTTTT.

This clone was seen only a few times. V usage is TRBV19 and J usage is TRBJ2-7; TRBD1 is a possible D gene (6 bases). This CDR3 spans 15 amino acids. The germline V and J ends were trimmed by 1 base and 3 bases, with 13 bases remaining between them. CDR1 LNHDA and CDR2 SQIVND come from the germline V gene (reference sequence). The CDR3 nucleotides read TGTGCCAGTAGTATAGCCTCAACAGGGAGCTACGAGCAGTACTTC. Its translation: CASSIASTGSYEQYF.

This clone was picked up one time. The chain uses TRBV3-1 (or the pseudogene TRBV3-2) and TRBJ2-7; TRBD1 agrees at 7 bases. This CDR3 is built from 17 residues. The J segment lost 2 bases and the V segment lost 3 bases, leaving 13 bases of the junction unmatched. Per germline, CDR1 LGHDT and CDR2 YNNKEL (reference sequence). CDR3 nucleotide sequence: TGTGCCAGCAGCCACGTCGCTGGGACAGTCAATACCTACGAGCAGTACTTC. Translated, it gives CASSHVAGTVNTYEQYF.

The chain has TRBV3-1 (or the pseudogene TRBV3-2) and TRBJ2-4, with 7 bases aligning to TRBD2. This CDR3 contains 17 residues. After removal of 3 bases from V and 0 bases from J, the junction contained 8 bases not matched to a gene. The germline gives CDR1 LGHDT, CDR2 YNNKEL (reference sequence). The CDR3 loop is CASSHGGGTLAKNIQYF. CDR3 DNA sequence: TGTGCCAGCAGCCACGGGGGAGGGACCTTAGCCAAAAACATTCAGTACTTC.

This sequence joins TRBV28 and TRBJ1-5; D ambiguous. V was clipped by 7 bases and J by 5 bases, with 15 bases between them. CDR3 length equals 14 residues. Germline CDR1 reads MDHEN; CDR2 reads SYDVKM. The CDR3 nucleotides are TGTGCCAGCAATCCGGCCCCAGGAGATCAGCCCCAGCATTTT. Amino acid sequence: CASNPAPGDQPQHF. Filled out from reference TRBV28 and TRBJ1-5, the complete variable domain reads DVKVTQSSRYLVKRTGEKVFLECVQDMDHENMFWYRQDPGLGLRLIYFSYDVKMKEKGDIPEGYSVSREKKERFSLILESASTNQTSMYLCASNPAPGDQPQHFGDGTRLSIL.

The V gene is TRBV7-2, the J gene TRBJ1-3; D gene unclear. Germline V gene lookup returns CDR1 SGHTA and CDR2 FQGNSA. Between the trimmed V and J ends, which lost 1 base and 0 bases, there was a span of 10 bases. This CDR3 is 16 amino acids long. CDR3 protein: CASSLGSIISGNTIYF. The CDR3, as DNA: TGTGCCAGCAGCTTAGGCAGCATAATCTCTGGAAACACCATATATTTT.

V gene TRBV7-8 combines with J gene TRBJ2-7; TRBD1 matches 8 bases. The CDR3 extends over 16 amino acids. V was pared by 5 bases and J by 5 bases, with 14 bases of the junction left unmatched. Germline lookup yields CDR1 SGHVS and CDR2 FQNEAQ. CDR3 DNA: TGTGCCAGCAGCATGGGGACAGGCCGACGTGGGGACGAGCAGTACTTC. Protein product: CASSMGTGRRGDEQYF.

The rearrangement uses TRBV15 and TRBJ1-1; D not resolved. V lost 0 bases and J lost 8, with 10 bases in between. CDR1 and CDR2 from the germline V gene are LNHNV and YYDKDF (reference sequence). The CDR3 sequence is 13 residues long. The chain's CDR3 is CATSRDLTVEAFF. CDR3 DNA sequence: TGTGCCACCAGCAGAGATTTGACTGTAGAAGCTTTCTTT. The full variable domain, with the rest looked up from reference TRBV15 and TRBJ1-1, is DAMVIQNPRYQVTQFGKPVTLSCSQTLNHNVMYWYQQKSSQAPKLLFHYYDKDFNNEADTPDNFQSRRPNTSFCFLDIRSPGLGDTAMYLCATSRDLTVEAFFGQGTRLTVV.

This clone was found once. The genes are TRBV4-3 and TRBJ1-4; D unresolved. The germline V gene has CDR1 LGHNA and CDR2 YSLEER. The germline V and J ends were trimmed by 0 bases and 3 bases, with 5 bases remaining between them. The length of the CDR3 is 14 residues. CDR3 nucleotides: TGCGCCAGCAGCCAAGATTTTCCTAATGAAAAACTGTTTTTT. Translated, it gives CASSQDFPNEKLFF.

The V gene is TRBV25-1, the J gene TRBJ2-3; 7 nucleotides align to TRBD1. This CDR3 spans 14 amino acids. J gave up 2 bases and V 7 bases, and 6 bases lay outside the gene matches. Germline V lookup: CDR1 MGHDK, CDR2 SYGVNS. The CDR3 region is CASTRDSHTDTQYF. The CDR3 nucleotides are TGTGCCAGCACCCGGGACAGCCACACAGATACGCAGTATTTT. Full variable domain (remainder filled in from reference TRBV25-1 and TRBJ2-3): EADIYQTPRYLVIGTGKKITLECSQTMGHDKMYWYQQDPGMELHLIHYSYGVNSTEKGDLSSESTVSRIRTEHFPLTLESARPSHTSQYLCASTRDSHTDTQYFGPGTRLTVL.

The chain links TRBV6-2 or TRBV6-3 to TRBJ1-1, with 8 bases matching TRBD1. This CDR3 has 19 amino acids. V shed 2 bases and J 1 base; nucleotides not matched to a gene: 15. CDR1 and CDR2 from the germline V gene are MNHEY and SVGEGT. As DNA, the CDR3 is TGTGCCAGCAGTTACCCGGCAGGGGGCTTGGTTTATTGGAACACTGAAGCTTTCTTT. Encoded protein: CASSYPAGGLVYWNTEAFF.

This clone was observed once. The junction departs from germline at one end; a sequencing error may be responsible. This chain joins TRBV20-1 and TRBJ2-1; 7 bases fit TRBD2. The CDR3 has 11 residues. Per germline, CDR1 DFQATT and CDR2 SNEGSKA (reference sequence). CDR3 in amino acids: CSASRGGRAIF. CDR3 sequence (DNA): TGCAGTGCTAGTCGCGGAGGGAGGGCCATCTTC.

J is TRBJ2-1 and V is TRBV6-5; 9 bases fit TRBD2. The J segment lost 4 bases and the V segment lost 10 bases, leaving 11 bases of the junction unmatched. This CDR3 spans 15 amino acids. CDR1 and CDR2 (germline): MNHEY, SVGAGI. CDR3 in amino acids: CATQLLAGDYNEQFF. The CDR3 nucleotides are TGTGCCACCCAGCTCTTAGCGGGAGATTACAATGAGCAGTTCTTC.

The chain links TRBV3-1 (or the pseudogene TRBV3-2) to TRBJ1-3; D is unresolved. The V gene's germline CDR1 is LGHDT and CDR2 YNNKEL (reference sequence). The CDR3 has 16 residues. The V end was cut by 2 bases, the J end by 2 bases, with 13 bases between. The CDR3 nucleotides read TGTGCCAGCAGCCAACTCCCACGGCGCCCTGGAAACACCATATATTTT. Its protein product is CASSQLPRRPGNTIYF.

V is TRBV12-3 or TRBV12-4 and J is TRBJ2-5; the match to TRBD1 covers 9 bases. Unmatched junction bases numbered 9, after V lost 5 bases and J lost 11 bases. This CDR3 has 13 residues. The CDR3 here is CASSPGTGNVQYF. The CDR3 DNA follows: TGTGCCAGCAGTCCGGGGACAGGGAATGTTCAGTACTTC.

The rearrangement links TRBV6-5 to TRBJ1-5, with no clear D. Trimming removed 8 bases at V and 4 bases at J, with 12 bases between. The CDR3 length is 13 residues. In germline, CDR1 is MNHEY, CDR2 SVGAGI. CDR3 in DNA: TGTGCCAGCGCAGAGATACAGAATCAGCCCCAGCATTTT. Its protein product is CASAEIQNQPQHF.

This sequence joins TRBV5-1 and TRBJ1-3; D unresolved. The CDR3 loop spans 14 amino acids. V was trimmed by 3 bases and J by 0 bases, leaving 7 bases between them. Germline V gene data show CDR1 as SGHRS and CDR2 as YFSETQ. As DNA, the CDR3 is TGCGCCAGCAGCTCGGGTAACTCTGGAAACACCATATATTTT. It yields the protein CASSSGNSGNTIYF.

This chain links TRBV30 with TRBJ1-2, with D maybe TRBD1 (6 bases). CDR3 size: 12 residues. The germline V and J ends were trimmed by 4 bases and 4 bases, with 10 bases remaining between them. The germline CDR1 and CDR2 sequences are GTSNPN and SVGIG (reference sequence). As DNA, the CDR3 is TGTGCCTGGAACCCAGGGGTCTATGGCTACACCTTC. Protein: CAWNPGVYGYTF.